This T cell receptor beta chain stems from a study of neurological immune-mediated disorders. TCRdb fed the 5' RACE reads into MiXCR, producing one record per CDR3 protein. The sample records 55,000 to 75,000 distinct CDR3 sequences, under 3% being singletons. On this clonotype: The junction and the germline gene differ at one end; a read error may be behind it.

The CDR3 has 12 amino acids. The V gene's germline CDR1 is MNHEY and CDR2 SVGEGT. The genes are TRBV6-2 or TRBV6-3 and TRBJ2-1; tentative D call: TRBD2 (5 bases). Sequenced: PBMCs. This receptor was obtained from a man aged 50 or older with multiple sclerosis. CDR3 in amino acids: CDSSSSVGRQFF. CDR3 DNA: TGTGACAGCAGTAGTAGCGTTGGTCGTCAGTTCTTC.